A selection of T cell receptor beta chains follows, all from one sample in a study of T cells in Graves' hyperthyroidism and ophthalmopathy. TCRdb re-called the multiplex PCR reads with MiXCR, one entry per CDR3 protein. This table holds some 650,000 distinct CDR3 sequences, about 16% found once. Sample: blood. The receptors shown here come from a woman between 35 and 50 years old with Graves' ophthalmopathy. CDR3s include the opening cysteine and the closing phenylalanine or tryptophan. Each record gives: J gene, V gene, CDR3 protein.

>TRBJ1-1|TRBV18
CASSPGPRRSEAFF
>TRBJ1-2|TRBV3-1
CASSPPGISVPYTF
>TRBJ2-5|TRBV5-5
CASSLNPANQETQYF
>TRBJ2-7|TRBV2
CASSAGEPGTSASRSSYEQYF
>TRBJ2-5|TRBV2
CASSEILGTDQETQYF
>TRBJ1-1|TRBV4-1
CASSQEPGPSNTEAFF
>TRBJ2-7|TRBV20-1
CSARDISYEQYF
>TRBJ2-1|TRBV7-9
CASSLGGESLSYNEQFF
>TRBJ2-7|TRBV28
CASRIRGGASYEQYF
>TRBJ2-7|TRBV7-9
CASSLYSGFTYEQYF
>TRBJ2-3|TRBV3-1
CASSSRGSGEDTQYF
>TRBJ2-1|TRBV12-3/TRBV12-4
CASRRQGDLNEQFF
>TRBJ2-5|TRBV2
CASSAGSGETQYF
>TRBJ2-5|TRBV20-1
CSARGSTGVETQYF
>TRBJ2-2|TRBV9
CASSVGPDGAGELFF
>TRBJ2-5|TRBV5-1
CASSLVGLGAQETQYF
>TRBJ1-1|TRBV18
CASSPQGARTEAFF
>TRBJ1-2|TRBV20-1
CVSGQGYGYTF
>TRBJ1-1|TRBV6-1
CASRLGGITTEAFF
>TRBJ1-1|TRBV11-2
CASVLAPNTEAFF
>TRBJ2-5|TRBV6-1
CASSEIAGGGRLAAQYF
>TRBJ1-1|TRBV13
CASSLRVGVTEAFF
>TRBJ2-1|TRBV7-2
CASSSWARPDEQFF
>TRBJ2-1|TRBV20-1
CSARDEASGNLNEQFF